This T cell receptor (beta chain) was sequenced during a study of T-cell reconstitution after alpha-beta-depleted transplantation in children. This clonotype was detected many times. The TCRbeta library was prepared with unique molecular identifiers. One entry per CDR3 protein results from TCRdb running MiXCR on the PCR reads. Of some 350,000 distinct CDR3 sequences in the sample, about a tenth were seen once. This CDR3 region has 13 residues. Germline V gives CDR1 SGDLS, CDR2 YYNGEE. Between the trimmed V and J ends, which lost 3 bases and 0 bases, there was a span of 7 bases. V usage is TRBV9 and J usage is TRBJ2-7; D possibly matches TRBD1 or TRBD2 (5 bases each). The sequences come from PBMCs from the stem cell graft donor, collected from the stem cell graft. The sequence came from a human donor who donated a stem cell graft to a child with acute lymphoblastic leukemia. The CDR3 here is CASSDGTSYEQYF. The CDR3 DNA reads TGTGCCAGCAGCGACGGGACCTCCTACGAGCAGTACTTC.